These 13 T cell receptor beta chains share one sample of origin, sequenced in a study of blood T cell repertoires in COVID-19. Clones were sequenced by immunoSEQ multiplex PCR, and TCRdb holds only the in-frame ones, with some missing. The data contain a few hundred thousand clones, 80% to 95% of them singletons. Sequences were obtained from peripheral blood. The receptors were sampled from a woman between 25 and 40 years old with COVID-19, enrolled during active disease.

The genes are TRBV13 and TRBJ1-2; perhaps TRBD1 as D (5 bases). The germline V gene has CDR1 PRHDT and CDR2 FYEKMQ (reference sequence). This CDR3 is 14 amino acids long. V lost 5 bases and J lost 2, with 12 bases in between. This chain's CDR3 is CASSPRQFNYGYTF. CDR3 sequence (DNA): TGTGCCAGCAGCCCCCGACAGTTCAACTATGGCTACACCTTC. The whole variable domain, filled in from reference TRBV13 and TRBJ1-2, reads AAGVIQSPRHLIKEKRETATLKCYPIPRHDTVYWYQQGPGQDPQFLISFYEKMQSDKGSIPDRFSAQQFSDYHSELNMSSLELGDSALYFCASSPRQFNYGYTFGSGTRLTVV.

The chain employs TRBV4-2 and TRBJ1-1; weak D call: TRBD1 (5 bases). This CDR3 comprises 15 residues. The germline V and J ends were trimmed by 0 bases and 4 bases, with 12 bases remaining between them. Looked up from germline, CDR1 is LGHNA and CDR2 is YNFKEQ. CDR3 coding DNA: TGTGCCAGCAGCCAAGAGCCCCAAGGGGTCACTGAAGCTTTCTTT. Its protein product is CASSQEPQGVTEAFF.

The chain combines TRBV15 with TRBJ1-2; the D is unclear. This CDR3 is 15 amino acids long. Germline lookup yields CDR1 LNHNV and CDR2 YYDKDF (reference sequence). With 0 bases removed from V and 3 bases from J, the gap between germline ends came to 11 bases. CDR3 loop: CATSRDNGGYYGYTF. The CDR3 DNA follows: TGTGCCACCAGCAGAGATAATGGAGGGTACTATGGCTACACCTTC. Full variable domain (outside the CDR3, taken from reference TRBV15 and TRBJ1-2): DAMVIQNPRYQVTQFGKPVTLSCSQTLNHNVMYWYQQKSSQAPKLLFHYYDKDFNNEADTPDNFQSRRPNTSFCFLDIRSPGLGDTAMYLCATSRDNGGYYGYTFGSGTRLTVV.

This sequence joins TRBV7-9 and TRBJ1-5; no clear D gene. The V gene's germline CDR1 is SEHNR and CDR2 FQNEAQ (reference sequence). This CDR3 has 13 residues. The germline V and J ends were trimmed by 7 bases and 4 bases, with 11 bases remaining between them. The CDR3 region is CASNLRENQPQHF. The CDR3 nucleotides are TGTGCCAGCAATCTAAGGGAGAATCAGCCCCAGCATTTT.

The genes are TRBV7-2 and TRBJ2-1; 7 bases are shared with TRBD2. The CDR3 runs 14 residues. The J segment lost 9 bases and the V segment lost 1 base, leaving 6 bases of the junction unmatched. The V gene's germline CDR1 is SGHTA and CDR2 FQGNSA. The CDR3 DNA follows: TGTGCCAGCAGCTTAGAAGGACTAGTCGGTGAGCAGTTCTTC. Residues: CASSLEGLVGEQFF.

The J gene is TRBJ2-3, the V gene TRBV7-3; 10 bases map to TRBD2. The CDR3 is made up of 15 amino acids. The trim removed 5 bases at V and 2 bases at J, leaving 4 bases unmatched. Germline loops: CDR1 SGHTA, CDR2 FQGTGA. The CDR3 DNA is TGTGCCAGCAGCGCACTAGCGGGACACACAGATACGCAGTATTTT. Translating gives CASSALAGHTDTQYF.

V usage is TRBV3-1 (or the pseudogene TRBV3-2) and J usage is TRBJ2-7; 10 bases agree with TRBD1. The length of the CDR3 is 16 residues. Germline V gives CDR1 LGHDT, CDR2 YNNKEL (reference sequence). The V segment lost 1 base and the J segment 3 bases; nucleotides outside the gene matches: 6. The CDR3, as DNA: TGTGCCAGCAGCCAAGGGACAGGGGGGTACAACTACGAGCAGTACTTC. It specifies CASSQGTGGYNYEQYF.

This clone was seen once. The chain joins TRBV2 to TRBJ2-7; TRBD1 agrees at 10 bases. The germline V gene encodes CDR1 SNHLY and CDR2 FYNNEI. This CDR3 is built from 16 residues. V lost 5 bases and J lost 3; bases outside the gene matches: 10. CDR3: CASSLQPGQGRYEQYF. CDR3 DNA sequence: TGTGCCAGCAGTCTTCAACCGGGACAGGGGCGCTACGAGCAGTACTTC.

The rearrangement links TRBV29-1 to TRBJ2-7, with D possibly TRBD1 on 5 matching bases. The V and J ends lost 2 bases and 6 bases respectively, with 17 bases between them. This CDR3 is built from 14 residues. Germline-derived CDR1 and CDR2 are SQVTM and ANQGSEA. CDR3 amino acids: CSVEKSGIPREQYF. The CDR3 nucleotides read TGCAGCGTTGAAAAGTCAGGGATCCCACGCGAGCAGTACTTC.

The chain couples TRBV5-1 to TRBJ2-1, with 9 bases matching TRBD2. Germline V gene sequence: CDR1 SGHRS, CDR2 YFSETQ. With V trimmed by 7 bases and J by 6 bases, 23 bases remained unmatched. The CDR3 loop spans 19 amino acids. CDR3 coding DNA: TGCGCCAGCCGCTCCGAGGATAGCGGGAGAATAGCGTATTTCAATGAGCAGTTCTTC. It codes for CASRSEDSGRIAYFNEQFF.

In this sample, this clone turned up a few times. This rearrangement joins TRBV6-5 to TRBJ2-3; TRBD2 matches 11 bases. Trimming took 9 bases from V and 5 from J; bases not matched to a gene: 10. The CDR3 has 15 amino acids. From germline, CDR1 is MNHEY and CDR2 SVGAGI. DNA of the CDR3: TGTGCCAGTTACCTACTAGCGGGAGTTGGAGATACGCAGTATTTT. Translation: CASYLLAGVGDTQYF.

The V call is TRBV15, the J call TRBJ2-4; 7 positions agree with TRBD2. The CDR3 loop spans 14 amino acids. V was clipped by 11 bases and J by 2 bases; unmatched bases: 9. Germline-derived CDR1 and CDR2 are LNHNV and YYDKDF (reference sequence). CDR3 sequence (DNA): TGTGCCTCGCCCCGAGCGGGGCCCAAAAACATTCAGTACTTC. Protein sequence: CASPRAGPKNIQYF.

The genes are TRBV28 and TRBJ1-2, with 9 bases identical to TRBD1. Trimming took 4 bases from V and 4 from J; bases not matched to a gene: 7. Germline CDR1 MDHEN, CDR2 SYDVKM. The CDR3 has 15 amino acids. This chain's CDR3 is CASSYPSDRGYGYTF. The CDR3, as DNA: TGTGCCAGCAGTTACCCTTCGGACAGGGGCTATGGCTACACCTTC.